This T cell receptor (beta chain) was captured by sequencing in a study of beta chain features in type 1 diabetes. Whole-study results and caveats: Within each of all four CD4+ subsets, Type 1 diabetes patients had TCRB CDR3s that were moderately but significantly shorter.

In its sample, this clone was seen once. Its antigen remains unidentified. Looked up from germline, CDR1 is SGHTA and CDR2 is FQGNSA. Germline trimming cut 1 base from V and 4 bases from J; bases unmatched to any gene: 13. The CDR3 extends over 18 amino acids. The isolated RNA, all of it, was reverse transcribed, so expressed TCRB transcripts were what got sequenced. The table came from immunoSEQ multiplex PCR; TCRdb's copy has only in-frame clones and leaves some out. The table lists 160,000 or so clones, over 55% of them singletons. The rearrangement uses TRBV7-2 and TRBJ2-7, with 10 bases matching TRBD2. The sample comprised naive CD4+ T cells from blood. This clonotype originated in a man aged 25-45 years with type 1 diabetes. The CDR3 protein is CASSLGAASGGTAYEQYF. Here the CDR3 DNA reads TGTGCCAGCAGCTTAGGTGCTGCTAGCGGGGGTACTGCATACGAGCAGTACTTC.